The rows below give T cell receptor beta chains drawn from one sample of a study of PD-1 blockade in classical Hodgkin lymphoma. Using immunoSEQ multiplex PCR, the repertoire was profiled, and TCRdb retains in-frame clones only, with some absent. The repertoire holds about 20,000 clones, with approximately 92% as singletons. Sequencing was performed on peripheral blood mononuclear cells (PBMCs). These TCRs come from a human donor with classical Hodgkin lymphoma. CDR3s leave out the opening cysteine and the closing phenylalanine or tryptophan. Fields, in order: J gene, clone size, V gene, CDR3 protein. Clone size is stated in some rows and not others, as once, few, many or a class when expanded.

j_call: TRBJ1-1
clone_size: NA
v_call: TRBV27
cdr3_aa: ASSASNRGVTEAF

j_call: TRBJ1-3
clone_size: NA
v_call: TRBV25-1
cdr3_aa: ASSGKDPGNTIY

j_call: TRBJ2-7
clone_size: once
v_call: TRBV25-1
cdr3_aa: ASSESPGVAYEQY

j_call: TRBJ2-7
clone_size: NA
v_call: TRBV28
cdr3_aa: ASRRLLGVGTYEQY

j_call: TRBJ2-7
clone_size: NA
v_call: TRBV2
cdr3_aa: ASSARLAGSDEQY

j_call: TRBJ2-7
clone_size: NA
v_call: TRBV27
cdr3_aa: ASRLGEQY

j_call: TRBJ1-5
clone_size: NA
v_call: TRBV25-1
cdr3_aa: ASSDPGNLGNQPQH

j_call: TRBJ2-2
clone_size: NA
v_call: TRBV6-1
cdr3_aa: ASRWGETGELF

j_call: TRBJ2-2
clone_size: NA
v_call: TRBV2
cdr3_aa: ASQLHANTGELF

j_call: TRBJ2-7
clone_size: NA
v_call: TRBV11-3
cdr3_aa: ASSLDGYEQY

j_call: TRBJ2-1
clone_size: NA
v_call: TRBV7-2
cdr3_aa: ASSLAGAGYNEQF

j_call: TRBJ1-1
clone_size: medium-sized
v_call: TRBV10-3
cdr3_aa: AIRGLDEGVPTEAF

j_call: TRBJ1-2
clone_size: once
v_call: TRBV20-1
cdr3_aa: SPELTYGYT

j_call: TRBJ2-1
clone_size: NA
v_call: TRBV11-2
cdr3_aa: ASSLGPAGGNEQF

j_call: TRBJ2-2
clone_size: NA
v_call: TRBV29-1
cdr3_aa: SVVGVTGELF

j_call: TRBJ1-3
clone_size: NA
v_call: TRBV28
cdr3_aa: ASSPPYSGNTIY

j_call: TRBJ2-7
clone_size: NA
v_call: TRBV5-1
cdr3_aa: ASSLKVDYEQY

j_call: TRBJ1-3
clone_size: NA
v_call: TRBV6-5
cdr3_aa: ASSSRPNSGNTIY

j_call: TRBJ2-7
clone_size: NA
v_call: TRBV5-6
cdr3_aa: ASSLAGAINEQY

j_call: TRBJ2-3
clone_size: NA
v_call: TRBV10-3
cdr3_aa: AINPSSADTQY

j_call: TRBJ1-1
clone_size: NA
v_call: TRBV6-1
cdr3_aa: ASNRQRGAEAF

j_call: TRBJ2-1
clone_size: NA
v_call: TRBV11-2
cdr3_aa: ASSLEDRGLHEQF

j_call: TRBJ2-5
clone_size: NA
v_call: TRBV10-3
cdr3_aa: AISAGSQETQY

j_call: TRBJ1-2
clone_size: NA
v_call: TRBV7-5
cdr3_aa: VRREALAGDYGYT

j_call: TRBJ2-6
clone_size: few
v_call: TRBV6-1
cdr3_aa: ASSEAGSGANVLT

j_call: TRBJ1-6
clone_size: NA
v_call: TRBV6-1
cdr3_aa: ASSEALLGGTDNSPLH

j_call: TRBJ1-5
clone_size: NA
v_call: TRBV6-5
cdr3_aa: ASSWGGRQPQH